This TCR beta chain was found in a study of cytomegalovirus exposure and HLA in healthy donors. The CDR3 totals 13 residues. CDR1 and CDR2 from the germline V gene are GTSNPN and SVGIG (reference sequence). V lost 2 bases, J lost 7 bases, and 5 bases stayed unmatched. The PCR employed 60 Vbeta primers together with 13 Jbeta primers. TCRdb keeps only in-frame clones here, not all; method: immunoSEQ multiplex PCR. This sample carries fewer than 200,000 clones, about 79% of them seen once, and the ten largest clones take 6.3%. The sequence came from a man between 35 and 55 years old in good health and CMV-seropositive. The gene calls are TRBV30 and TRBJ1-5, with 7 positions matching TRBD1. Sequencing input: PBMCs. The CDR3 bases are TGTGCCTGGAGTCAGACAGGGAAACAGCCCCAGCATTTT. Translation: CAWSQTGKQPQHF.